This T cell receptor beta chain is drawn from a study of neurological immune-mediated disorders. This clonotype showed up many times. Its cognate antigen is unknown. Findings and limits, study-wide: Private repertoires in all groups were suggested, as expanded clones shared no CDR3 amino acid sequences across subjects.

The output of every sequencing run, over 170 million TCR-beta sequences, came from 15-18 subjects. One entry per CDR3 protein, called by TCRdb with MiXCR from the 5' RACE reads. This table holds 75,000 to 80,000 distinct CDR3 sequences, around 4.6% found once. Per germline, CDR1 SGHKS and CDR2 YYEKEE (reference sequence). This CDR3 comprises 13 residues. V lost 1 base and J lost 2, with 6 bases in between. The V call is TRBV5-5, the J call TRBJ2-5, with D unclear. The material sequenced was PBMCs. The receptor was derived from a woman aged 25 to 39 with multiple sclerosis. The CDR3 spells CASSLQVQETQYF. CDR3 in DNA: TGTGCCAGCAGCTTGCAGGTACAAGAGACCCAGTACTTC.